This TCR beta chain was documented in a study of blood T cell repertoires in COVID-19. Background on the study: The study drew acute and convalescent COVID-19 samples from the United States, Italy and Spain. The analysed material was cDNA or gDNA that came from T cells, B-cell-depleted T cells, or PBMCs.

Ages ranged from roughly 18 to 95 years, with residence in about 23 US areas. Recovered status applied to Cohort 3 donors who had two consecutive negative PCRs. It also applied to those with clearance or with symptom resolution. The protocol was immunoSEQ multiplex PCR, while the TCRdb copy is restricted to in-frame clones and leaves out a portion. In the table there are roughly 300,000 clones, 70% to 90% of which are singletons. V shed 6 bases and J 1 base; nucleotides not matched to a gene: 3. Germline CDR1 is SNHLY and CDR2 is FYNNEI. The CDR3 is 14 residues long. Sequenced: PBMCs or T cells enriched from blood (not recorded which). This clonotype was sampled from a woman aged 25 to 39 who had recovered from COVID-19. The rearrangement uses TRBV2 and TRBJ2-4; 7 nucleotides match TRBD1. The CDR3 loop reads CASRTGTAKNIQYF. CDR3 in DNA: TGTGCCAGCAGGACAGGGACGGCCAAAAACATTCAGTACTTC.